The present entry profiles one T cell receptor (beta chain) with its context. The data derive from a study of blood T cell repertoires in COVID-19. As for the study in general: The origin of the acute and convalescent COVID-19 samples was the United States, Italy and Spain.

Participants spanned ages about 18 to 100 years and resided in some 22 US areas. In assigning cohorts, the study relied on participant-reported clinical history. Exposed participants came across a COVID-19 case within 2 weeks before study entry. This table comes from immunoSEQ multiplex PCR, and its TCRdb copy is limited to in-frame clones, with some not included. The sample lists about 180,000 clones, 80% occurring once. Germline V gives CDR1 KGHSH, CDR2 LQKENI. This CDR3 region has 16 residues. V gave up 2 bases and J gave up 4 bases; unmatched junction bases: 1. This receptor was identified in a man aged 55 to 69 who had been exposed to COVID-19. The rearrangement uses TRBV18 and TRBJ2-2; 13 nucleotides align to TRBD2. Sequenced: PBMCs or T cells enriched from blood (not recorded which). CDR3 DNA: TGTGCCAGCTCACCAGGACTAGCGGGAGCCACCGGGGAGCTGTTTTTT. Its translation: CASSPGLAGATGELFF.